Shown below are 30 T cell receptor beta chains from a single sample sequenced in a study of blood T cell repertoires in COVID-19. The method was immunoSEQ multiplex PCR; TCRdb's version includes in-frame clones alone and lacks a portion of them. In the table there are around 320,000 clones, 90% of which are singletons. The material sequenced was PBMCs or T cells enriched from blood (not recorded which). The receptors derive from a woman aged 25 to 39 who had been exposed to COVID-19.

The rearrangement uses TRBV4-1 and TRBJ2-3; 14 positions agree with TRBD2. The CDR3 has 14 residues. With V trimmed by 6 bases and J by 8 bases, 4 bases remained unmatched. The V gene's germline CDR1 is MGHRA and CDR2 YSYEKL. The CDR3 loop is CASSPTSGGGTQYF. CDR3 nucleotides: TGCGCCAGCAGTCCGACTAGCGGGGGGGGTACGCAGTATTTT.

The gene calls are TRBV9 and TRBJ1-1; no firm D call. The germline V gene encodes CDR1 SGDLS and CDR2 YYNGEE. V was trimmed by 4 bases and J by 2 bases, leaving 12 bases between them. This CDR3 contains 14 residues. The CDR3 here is CASSSTGDNTEAFF. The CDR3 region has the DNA TGTGCCAGCAGCTCAACCGGGGATAACACTGAAGCTTTCTTT.

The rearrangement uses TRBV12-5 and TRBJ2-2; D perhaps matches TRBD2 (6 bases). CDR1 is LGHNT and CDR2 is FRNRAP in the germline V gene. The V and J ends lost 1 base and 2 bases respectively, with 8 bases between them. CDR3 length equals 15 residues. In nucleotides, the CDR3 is TGTGCTAGTGGTTTGGGTAGCGGAAACACCGGGGAGCTGTTTTTT. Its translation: CASGLGSGNTGELFF. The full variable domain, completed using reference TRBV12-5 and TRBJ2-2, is DARVTQTPRHKVTEMGQEVTMRCQPILGHNTVFWYRQTMMQGLELLAYFRNRAPLDDSGMPKDRFSAEMPDATLATLKIQPSEPRDSAVYFCASGLGSGNTGELFFGEGSRLTVL.

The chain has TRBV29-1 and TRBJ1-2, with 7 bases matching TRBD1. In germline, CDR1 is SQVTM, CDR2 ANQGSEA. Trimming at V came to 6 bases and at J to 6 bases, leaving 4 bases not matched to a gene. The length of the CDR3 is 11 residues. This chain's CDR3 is CSVHDRDGYTF. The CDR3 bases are TGCAGCGTCCACGACAGGGATGGCTACACCTTC.

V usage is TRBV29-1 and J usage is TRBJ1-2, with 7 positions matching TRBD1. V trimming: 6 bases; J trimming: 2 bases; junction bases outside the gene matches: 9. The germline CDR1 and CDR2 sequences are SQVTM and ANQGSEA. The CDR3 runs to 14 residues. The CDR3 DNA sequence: TGCAGCGTACTTGACAGGGCCGGCAACTATGGCTACACCTTC. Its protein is CSVLDRAGNYGYTF. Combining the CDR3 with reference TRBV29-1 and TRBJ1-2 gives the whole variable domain SAVISQKPSRDICQRGTSLTIQCQVDSQVTMMFWYRQQPGQSLTLIATANQGSEATYESGFVIDKFPISRPNLTFSTLTVSNMSPEDSSIYLCSVLDRAGNYGYTFGSGTRLTVV.

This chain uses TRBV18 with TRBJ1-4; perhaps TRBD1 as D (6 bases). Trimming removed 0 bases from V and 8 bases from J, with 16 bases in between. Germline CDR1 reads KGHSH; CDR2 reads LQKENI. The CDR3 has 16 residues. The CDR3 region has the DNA TGTGCCAGCTCACCACCGTCGGCAGGGGTAGAAGAAAAACTGTTTTTT. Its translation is CASSPPSAGVEEKLFF.

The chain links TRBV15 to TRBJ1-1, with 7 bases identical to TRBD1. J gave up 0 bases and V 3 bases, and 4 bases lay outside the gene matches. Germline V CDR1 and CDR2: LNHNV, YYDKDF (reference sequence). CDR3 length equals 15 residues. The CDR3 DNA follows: TGTGCCACCAGCAGGGACAGGCCGATGAACACTGAAGCTTTCTTT. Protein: CATSRDRPMNTEAFF. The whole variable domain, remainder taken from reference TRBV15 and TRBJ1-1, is DAMVIQNPRYQVTQFGKPVTLSCSQTLNHNVMYWYQQKSSQAPKLLFHYYDKDFNNEADTPDNFQSRRPNTSFCFLDIRSPGLGDTAMYLCATSRDRPMNTEAFFGQGTRLTVV.

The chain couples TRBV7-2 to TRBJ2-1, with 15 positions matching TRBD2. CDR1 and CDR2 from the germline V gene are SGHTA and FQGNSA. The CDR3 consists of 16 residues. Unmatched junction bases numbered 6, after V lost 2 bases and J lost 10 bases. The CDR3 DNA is TGTGCCAGCAGCTTAAGGTCCGGGACTAGCGGGGGGGAGCAGTTCTTC. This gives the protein CASSLRSGTSGGEQFF.

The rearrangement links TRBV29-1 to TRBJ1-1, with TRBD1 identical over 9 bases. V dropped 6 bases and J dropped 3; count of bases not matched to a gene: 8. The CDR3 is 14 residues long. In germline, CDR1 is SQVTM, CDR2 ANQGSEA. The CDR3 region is CSVFRTGEDTEAFF. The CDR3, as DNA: TGCAGCGTCTTTAGGACAGGGGAGGACACTGAAGCTTTCTTT.

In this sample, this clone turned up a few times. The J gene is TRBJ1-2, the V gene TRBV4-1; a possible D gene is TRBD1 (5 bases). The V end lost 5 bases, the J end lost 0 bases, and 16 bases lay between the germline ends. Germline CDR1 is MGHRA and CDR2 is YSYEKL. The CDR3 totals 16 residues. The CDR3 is CASSFGWGEANYGYTF. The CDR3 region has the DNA TGCGCCAGCAGCTTCGGGTGGGGGGAAGCTAACTATGGCTACACCTTC.

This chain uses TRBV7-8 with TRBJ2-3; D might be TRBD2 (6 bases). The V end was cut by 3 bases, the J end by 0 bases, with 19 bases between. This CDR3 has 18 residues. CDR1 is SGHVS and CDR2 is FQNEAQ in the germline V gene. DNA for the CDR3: TGTGCCAGCAGCTTTAAATCAGGACTACCTCGTAGCACAGATACGCAGTATTTT. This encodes CASSFKSGLPRSTDTQYF.

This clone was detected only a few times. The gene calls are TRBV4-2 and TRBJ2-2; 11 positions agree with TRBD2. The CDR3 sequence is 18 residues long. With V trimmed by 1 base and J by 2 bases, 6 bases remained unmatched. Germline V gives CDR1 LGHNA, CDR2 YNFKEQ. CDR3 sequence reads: CASSQVGLAGGNTGELFF. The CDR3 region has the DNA TGTGCCAGCAGCCAAGTCGGGCTAGCGGGGGGAAACACCGGGGAGCTGTTTTTT.

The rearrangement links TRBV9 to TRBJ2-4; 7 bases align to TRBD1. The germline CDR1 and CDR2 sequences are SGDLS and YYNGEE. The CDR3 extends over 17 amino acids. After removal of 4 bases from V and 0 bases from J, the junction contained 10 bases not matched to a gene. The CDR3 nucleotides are TGTGCCAGCAGCCCCACTGACAGGGTCCTAGCCAAAAACATTCAGTACTTC. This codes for CASSPTDRVLAKNIQYF. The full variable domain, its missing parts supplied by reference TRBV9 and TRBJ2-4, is DSGVTQTPKHLITATGQRVTLRCSPRSGDLSVYWYQQSLDQGLQFLIQYYNGEERAKGNILERFSAQQFPDLHSELNLSSLELGDSALYFCASSPTDRVLAKNIQYFGAGTRLSVL.

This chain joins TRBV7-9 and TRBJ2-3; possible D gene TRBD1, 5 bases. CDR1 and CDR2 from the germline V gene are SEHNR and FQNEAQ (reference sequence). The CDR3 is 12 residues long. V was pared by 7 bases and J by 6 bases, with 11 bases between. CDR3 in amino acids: CASNVGVDTQYF. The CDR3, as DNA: TGTGCCAGCAACGTAGGGGTCGATACGCAGTATTTT.

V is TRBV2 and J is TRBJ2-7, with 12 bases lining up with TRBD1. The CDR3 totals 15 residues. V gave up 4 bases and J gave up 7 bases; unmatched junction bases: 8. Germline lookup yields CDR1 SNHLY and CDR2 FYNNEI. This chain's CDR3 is CASSGLGQGAGEQYF. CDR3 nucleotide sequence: TGTGCCAGCAGTGGCCTGGGACAGGGGGCTGGGGAGCAGTACTTC.

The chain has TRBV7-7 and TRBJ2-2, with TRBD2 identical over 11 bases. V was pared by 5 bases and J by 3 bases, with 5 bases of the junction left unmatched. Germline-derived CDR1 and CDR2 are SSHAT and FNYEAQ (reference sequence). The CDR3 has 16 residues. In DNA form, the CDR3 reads TGTGCCAGCAGCCGCGGGACTAGCGGATACACCGGGGAGCTGTTTTTT. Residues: CASSRGTSGYTGELFF.

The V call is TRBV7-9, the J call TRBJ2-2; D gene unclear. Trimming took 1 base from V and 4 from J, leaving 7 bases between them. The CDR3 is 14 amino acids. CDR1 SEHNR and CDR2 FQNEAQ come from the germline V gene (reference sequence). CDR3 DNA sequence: TGTGCCAGCAGCTTAGTGCAGGCCACCGGGGAGCTGTTTTTT. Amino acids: CASSLVQATGELFF.

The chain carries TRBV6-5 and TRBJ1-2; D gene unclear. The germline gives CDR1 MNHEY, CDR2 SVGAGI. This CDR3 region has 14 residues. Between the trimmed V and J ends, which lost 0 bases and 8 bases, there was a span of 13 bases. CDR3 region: CASSYSQSARGYTF. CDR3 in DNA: TGTGCCAGCAGTTACTCGCAGTCAGCGAGAGGCTACACCTTC.

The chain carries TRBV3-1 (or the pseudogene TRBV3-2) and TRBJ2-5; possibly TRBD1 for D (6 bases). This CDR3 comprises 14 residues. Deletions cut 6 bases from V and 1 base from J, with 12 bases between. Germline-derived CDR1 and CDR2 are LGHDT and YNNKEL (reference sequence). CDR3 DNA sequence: TGTGCCAGCAGGCAAACAGGGACCCAAGAGACCCAGTACTTC. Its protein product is CASRQTGTQETQYF.

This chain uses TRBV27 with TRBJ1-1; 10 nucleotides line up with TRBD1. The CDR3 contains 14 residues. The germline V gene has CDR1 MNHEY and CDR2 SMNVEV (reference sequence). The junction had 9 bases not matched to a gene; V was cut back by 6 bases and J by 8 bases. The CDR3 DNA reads TGTGCCAGCAGGGTTGGGGACAGGGGCAAAGAAGCTTTCTTT. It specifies CASRVGDRGKEAFF.

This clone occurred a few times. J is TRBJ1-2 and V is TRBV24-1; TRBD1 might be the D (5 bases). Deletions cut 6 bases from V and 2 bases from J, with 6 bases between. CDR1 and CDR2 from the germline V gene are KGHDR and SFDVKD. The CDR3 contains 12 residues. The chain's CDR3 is CATSQGNYGYTF. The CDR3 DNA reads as TGTGCCACCAGTCAGGGAAACTATGGCTACACCTTC.

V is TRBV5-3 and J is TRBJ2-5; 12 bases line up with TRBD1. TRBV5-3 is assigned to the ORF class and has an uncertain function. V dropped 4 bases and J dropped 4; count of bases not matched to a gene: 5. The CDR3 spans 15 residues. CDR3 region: CARSVPGQGAETQYF. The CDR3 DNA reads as TGTGCCAGAAGCGTCCCGGGACAGGGGGCAGAGACCCAGTACTTC.

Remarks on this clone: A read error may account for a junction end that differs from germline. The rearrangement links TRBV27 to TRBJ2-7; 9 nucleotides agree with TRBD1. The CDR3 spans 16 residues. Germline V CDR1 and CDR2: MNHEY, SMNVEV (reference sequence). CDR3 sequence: CASSPPYRTGENERYF. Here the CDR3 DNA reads TGTGCCAGCAGTCCACCATACCGGACAGGGGAGAACGAGCGGTACTTC.

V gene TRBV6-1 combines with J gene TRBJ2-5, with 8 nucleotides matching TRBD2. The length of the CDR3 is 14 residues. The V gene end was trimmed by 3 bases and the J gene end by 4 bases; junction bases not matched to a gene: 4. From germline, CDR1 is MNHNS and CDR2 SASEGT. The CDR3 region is CASSESGGRETQYF. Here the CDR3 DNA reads TGTGCCAGCAGTGAGAGCGGGGGTAGAGAGACCCAGTACTTC.

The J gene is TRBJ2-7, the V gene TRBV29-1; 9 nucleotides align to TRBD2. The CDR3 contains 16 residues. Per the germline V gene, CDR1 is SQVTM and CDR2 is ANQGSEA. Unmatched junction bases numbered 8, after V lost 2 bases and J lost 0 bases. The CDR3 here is CSVELGLAGSSYEQYF. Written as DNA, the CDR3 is TGCAGCGTTGAATTGGGTCTAGCGGGATCCTCCTACGAGCAGTACTTC.

The CDR3 region has the DNA TGTGCCAGCAGCCTCGGACAGGGAGATCAGCCCCAGCATTTT. This codes for CASSLGQGDQPQHF. V and J are TRBV7-9 and TRBJ1-5; TRBD1 matches at 8 bases. Losses at the gene ends were 5 bases for V and 5 bases for J; bases not matched to a gene: 5. Germline V CDR1 and CDR2: SEHNR, FQNEAQ (reference sequence). The CDR3 spans 14 residues.

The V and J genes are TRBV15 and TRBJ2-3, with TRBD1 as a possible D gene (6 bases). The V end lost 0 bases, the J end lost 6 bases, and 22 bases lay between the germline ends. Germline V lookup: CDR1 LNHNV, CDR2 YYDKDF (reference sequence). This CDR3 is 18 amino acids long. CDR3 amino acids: CATSREWAGTLPGDTQYF. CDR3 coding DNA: TGTGCCACCAGCAGAGAGTGGGCCGGGACACTCCCTGGGGATACGCAGTATTTT.

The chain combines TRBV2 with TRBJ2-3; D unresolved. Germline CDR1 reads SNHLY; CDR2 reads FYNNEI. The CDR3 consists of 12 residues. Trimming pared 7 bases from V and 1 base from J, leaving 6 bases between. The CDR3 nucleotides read TGTGCCAGCACCCGGGGCACAGATACGCAGTATTTT. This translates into CASTRGTDTQYF.

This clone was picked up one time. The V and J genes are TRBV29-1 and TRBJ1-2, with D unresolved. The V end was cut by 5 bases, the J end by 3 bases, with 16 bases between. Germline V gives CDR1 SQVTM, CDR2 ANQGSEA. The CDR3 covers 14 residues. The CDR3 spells CSVFGRGLDYGYTF. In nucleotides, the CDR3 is TGCAGCGTTTTTGGTCGGGGTTTAGACTATGGCTACACCTTC.

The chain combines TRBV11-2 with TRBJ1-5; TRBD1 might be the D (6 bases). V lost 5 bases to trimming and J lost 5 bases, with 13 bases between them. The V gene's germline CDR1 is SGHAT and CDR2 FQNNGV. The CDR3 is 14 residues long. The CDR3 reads CASSKDSEYQPQHF. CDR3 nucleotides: TGTGCCAGCAGCAAGGACAGTGAATATCAGCCCCAGCATTTT.